These 23 T cell receptor beta chains originate from one sample sequenced in a study of T cells after yellow fever vaccination. TCRdb redid the calling of the 5' RACE reads with MiXCR, one entry per CDR3 protein. The sample yields around 350,000 distinct CDR3 sequences, roughly 12% seen once. Source: PBMCs, taken on the day of the first yellow fever vaccination. The receptors were sampled from a man aged 18-30 years who received the YFV17D yellow fever vaccine.

This clonotype appeared a few times. V is TRBV7-9 and J is TRBJ2-1; 8 bases fit TRBD2. Looked up from germline, CDR1 is SEHNR and CDR2 is FQNEAQ (reference sequence). The V and J ends lost 2 bases and 14 bases, in that order; junction bases with no gene match: 20. This CDR3 is built from 17 residues. CDR3 protein: CASSLTTPGLVIAFKFF. The CDR3 coding sequence is TGTGCCAGCAGCTTAACTACACCGGGACTAGTGATTGCTTTTAAGTTCTTC.

This clonotype was counted a few times. The gene calls are TRBV7-2 and TRBJ2-1; maybe TRBD2 (5 bases). V lost 5 bases and J 7 bases, leaving 21 bases between the germline ends. Germline CDR1 is SGHTA and CDR2 is FQGNSA. This CDR3 is 16 amino acids long. The CDR3 protein is CASSPRRAGAGNEQFF. CDR3 nucleotide sequence: TGTGCCAGCAGCCCTCGGCGCGCGGGCGCCGGGAATGAGCAGTTCTTC. The full variable domain, with the rest looked up from reference TRBV7-2 and TRBJ2-1, is GAGVSQSPSNKVTEKGKDVELRCDPISGHTALYWYRQSLGQGLEFLIYFQGNSAPDKSGLPSDRFSAERTGGSVSTLTIQRTQQEDSAVYLCASSPRRAGAGNEQFFGPGTRLTVL.

This clonotype was found a few times. This chain connects TRBV27 to TRBJ1-6; D remains ambiguous. Trimming left V 7 bases short and J 6 bases short, with 13 bases between. Germline loops: CDR1 MNHEY, CDR2 SMNVEV (reference sequence). The length of the CDR3 is 14 residues. CDR3 in amino acids: CASMVGSVNSPLHF. For the CDR3, the DNA is TGTGCCAGCATGGTGGGCTCTGTTAATTCACCCCTCCACTTT.

There are a few counts of this clonotype. V gene TRBV12-3 or TRBV12-4 combines with J gene TRBJ1-1; the D gene is possibly TRBD1 (6 bases). V was pared by 6 bases and J by 0 bases, with 17 bases between. This CDR3 comprises 16 residues. DNA for the CDR3: TGTGCCAGCAGATTAACAGGGTTCTACTTGAACACTGAAGCTTTCTTT. It is translated as CASRLTGFYLNTEAFF.

The V and J genes are TRBV15 and TRBJ2-7; tentatively, D is TRBD1 (5 bases). V lost 0 bases to trimming and J lost 5 bases, with 5 bases between them. Germline V lookup: CDR1 LNHNV, CDR2 YYDKDF (reference sequence). The CDR3 is 12 amino acids. The CDR3 loop reads CATSRDRDEQYV. The DNA for the CDR3 is TGTGCCACCAGCAGAGACAGGGACGAGCAGTACGTC.

This clonotype was observed a handful of times. The chain is built from TRBV5-1 and TRBJ2-3; the D is unclear. This CDR3 comprises 14 residues. Trimming stripped 0 bases from V and 3 bases from J, with 8 bases between. The V gene's germline CDR1 is SGHRS and CDR2 YFSETQ. The CDR3 sequence: CASSLASKTDTQYF. CDR3 coding DNA: TGCGCCAGCAGCTTGGCTTCGAAGACAGATACGCAGTATTTT.

The table lists this clonotype with many counts. V is TRBV6-2 or TRBV6-3 and J is TRBJ2-3; possibly TRBD1 for D (6 bases). CDR3 size: 14 residues. V lost 10 bases and J lost 2, with 16 bases in between. Germline assignment: CDR1 MNHEY and CDR2 SVGEGT. CDR3 coding DNA: TGTGCCACCCAGGGACACCAGTTCACAGATACGCAGTATTTT. This encodes CATQGHQFTDTQYF.

This clonotype was seen only a few times. The CDR3 spells CASSVVWSGDKVYF. CDR3 bases: TGTGCCAGCAGCGTAGTGTGGTCGGGGGACAAGGTGTATTTT. J is TRBJ2-3 and V is TRBV9; D may be TRBD1 or TRBD2 (6 bases each). The ends were cut back, 0 bases at V and 14 bases at J, with 19 bases in the middle. Germline V gives CDR1 SGDLS, CDR2 YYNGEE. The CDR3 runs to 14 residues.

A few counts support this clonotype. The rearrangement links TRBV28 to TRBJ2-7; TRBD1 is a possible D gene (6 bases). The V end lost 7 bases, the J end lost 2 bases, and 12 bases lay between the germline ends. The CDR3 loop spans 13 amino acids. Germline CDR1 and CDR2: MDHEN and SYDVKM. The CDR3 is CASTSRGTYEQYV. The CDR3 DNA follows: TGTGCCAGCACCTCGAGGGGGACCTACGAGCAGTACGTC.

The chain carries TRBV7-2 and TRBJ2-2, with D unclear. The CDR3 contains 15 residues. The germline V gene encodes CDR1 SGHTA and CDR2 FQGNSA. The V end lost 1 base, the J end lost 3 bases, and 9 bases lay between the germline ends. This chain's CDR3 is CASSLVGSYTGELFF. For the CDR3, the DNA is TGTGCCAGCAGCTTAGTTGGCAGTTACACCGGGGAGCTGTTTTTT.

This clonotype was detected a few times. This CDR3 fails to terminate in the conserved phenylalanine or tryptophan, so it likely reflects a read error. J is TRBJ2-2 and V is TRBV5-1; no definite D call. Germline V gene lookup returns CDR1 SGHRS and CDR2 YFSETQ. This CDR3 is built from 14 residues. V was trimmed by 4 bases and J by 2 bases, leaving 9 bases between them. This CDR3 reads CASSLTGNTGELFV. The CDR3 nucleotides are TGCGCCAGCAGCCTGACTGGTAACACCGGGGAGCTGTTTGTT.

This rearrangement joins TRBV20-1 to TRBJ2-3, with 12 bases lining up with TRBD1. The trim removed 3 bases at V and 0 bases at J, leaving 1 base unmatched. This CDR3 has 15 amino acids. Per the germline V gene, CDR1 is DFQATT and CDR2 is SNEGSKA (reference sequence). CDR3 loop: CSARGQGASTDTQYF. CDR3 nucleotide sequence: TGCAGTGCTAGGGGACAGGGGGCGAGCACAGATACGCAGTATTTT.

This clonotype was seen only a few times. This sequence joins TRBV12-3 or TRBV12-4 and TRBJ1-1; weak D call: TRBD1 (5 bases). V gave up 7 bases and J gave up 6 bases, with 12 bases separating them. This CDR3 is 12 amino acids long. The CDR3 DNA is TGTGCCAGCACCCGGGGGAGCCCTGAAGCTTTCTTT. Protein sequence: CASTRGSPEAFF.

This clonotype occurred a few times. The chain joins TRBV7-9 to TRBJ1-1; maybe TRBD1 (6 bases). The germline V gene has CDR1 SEHNR and CDR2 FQNEAQ (reference sequence). The CDR3 has 15 amino acids. Between the trimmed V and J ends, which lost 6 bases and 0 bases, there was a span of 14 bases. CDR3 residues: CASRGGRQLNTEAFF. The CDR3 DNA is TGTGCCAGCAGGGGGGGGCGGCAGTTGAACACTGAAGCTTTCTTT.

The chain combines TRBV5-1 with TRBJ2-3; weak D call: TRBD1 (6 bases). The ends were cut back, 1 base at V and 4 bases at J, with 10 bases in the middle. Germline CDR1 is SGHRS and CDR2 is YFSETQ. The CDR3 length is 14 residues. CDR3 in DNA: TGCGCCAGCAGCTTGAGTACAGGGCCAGATACGCAGTATTTT. It codes for CASSLSTGPDTQYF. The full variable domain, its missing parts supplied by reference TRBV5-1 and TRBJ2-3, is KAGVTQTPRYLIKTRGQQVTLSCSPISGHRSVSWYQQTPGQGLQFLFEYFSETQRNKGNFPGRFSGRQFSNSRSEMNVSTLELGDSALYLCASSLSTGPDTQYFGPGTRLTVL.

There are a few counts of this clonotype. The rearrangement uses TRBV2 and TRBJ2-7; D is possibly TRBD1 or TRBD2 (6 bases each). The V gene's germline CDR1 is SNHLY and CDR2 FYNNEI. This CDR3 spans 12 amino acids. The V and J ends lost 7 bases and 6 bases respectively, with 13 bases between them. Here the CDR3 DNA reads TGTGCCAGCACGGGGGCAGGGCGCGAGCAGTACTTC. Translated, it gives CASTGAGREQYF.

This rearrangement joins TRBV5-6 to TRBJ2-2; no firm D call. Between the trimmed V and J ends, which lost 0 bases and 9 bases, there was a span of 9 bases. The CDR3 contains 13 residues. CDR1 is SGHDT and CDR2 is YYEEEE in the germline V gene. DNA of the CDR3: TGTGCCAGCAGCTTGGGGCTCCTCTGGGAGCTGTTTTTT. This translates into CASSLGLLWELFF. Full variable domain (rest looked up from reference TRBV5-6 and TRBJ2-2): DAGVTQSPTHLIKTRGQQVTLRCSPKSGHDTVSWYQQALGQGPQFIFQYYEEEERQRGNFPDRFSGHQFPNYSSELNVNALLLGDSALYLCASSLGLLWELFFGEGSRLTVL.

The chain combines TRBV10-3 with TRBJ2-5; 9 nucleotides line up with TRBD2. Germline CDR1 is ENHRY and CDR2 is SYGVKD. This CDR3 has 17 amino acids. The trim removed 2 bases at V and 5 bases at J, leaving 12 bases unmatched. The CDR3 nucleotides are TGTGCCATCAGTGAGCAGGAAATACTAGCGGGCAGGGAGACCCAGTACTTC. Its translation: CAISEQEILAGRETQYF.

This clonotype showed up just a few times. V and J are TRBV5-1 and TRBJ1-6; no clear D. The CDR3 length is 16 residues. Trimming stripped 4 bases from V and 7 bases from J, with 18 bases between. CDR1 SGHRS and CDR2 YFSETQ come from the germline V gene. This chain's CDR3 is CASSQTPGAINSPLHF. The CDR3 region has the DNA TGCGCCAGCAGCCAAACCCCCGGAGCTATCAATTCACCCCTCCACTTT.

The chain uses TRBV12-3 or TRBV12-4 and TRBJ2-7; D is unclear. The length of the CDR3 is 11 residues. V was trimmed by 2 bases and J by 7 bases, leaving 6 bases between them. CDR3 loop: CASSLSGEQYF. In nucleotides, the CDR3 is TGTGCCAGCAGTTTATCCGGGGAGCAGTACTTC.

The chain employs TRBV11-2 and TRBJ2-4; 14 bases match TRBD2. Trimming took 6 bases from V and 3 from J; bases not matched to a gene: 10. Looked up from germline, CDR1 is SGHAT and CDR2 is FQNNGV. There are 18 residues in the CDR3. The CDR3 loop is CASRMTSGGAGGKNIQYF. CDR3 DNA: TGTGCCAGCAGGATGACTAGCGGGGGGGCCGGGGGCAAAAACATTCAGTACTTC.

J is TRBJ2-1 and V is TRBV20-1; 7 bases are shared with TRBD1. The CDR3 consists of 16 residues. The V gene end was trimmed by 4 bases and the J gene end by 1 base; junction bases not matched to a gene: 10. CDR1 is DFQATT, CDR2 SNEGSKA, per germline (reference sequence). The CDR3: CSAKMPQGMSYNEQFF. The CDR3 coding sequence is TGCAGTGCTAAAATGCCACAGGGGATGTCCTACAATGAGCAGTTCTTC.

The rearrangement joins TRBV2 to TRBJ2-7; 12 nucleotides agree with TRBD2. V was clipped by 5 bases and J by 4 bases; unmatched bases: 6. Germline V gene lookup returns CDR1 SNHLY and CDR2 FYNNEI. This CDR3 region has 15 residues. The chain's CDR3 is CASSLMTSGRYEQYV. For the CDR3, the DNA is TGTGCCAGCAGTCTAATGACTAGCGGGAGATACGAGCAGTACGTC.